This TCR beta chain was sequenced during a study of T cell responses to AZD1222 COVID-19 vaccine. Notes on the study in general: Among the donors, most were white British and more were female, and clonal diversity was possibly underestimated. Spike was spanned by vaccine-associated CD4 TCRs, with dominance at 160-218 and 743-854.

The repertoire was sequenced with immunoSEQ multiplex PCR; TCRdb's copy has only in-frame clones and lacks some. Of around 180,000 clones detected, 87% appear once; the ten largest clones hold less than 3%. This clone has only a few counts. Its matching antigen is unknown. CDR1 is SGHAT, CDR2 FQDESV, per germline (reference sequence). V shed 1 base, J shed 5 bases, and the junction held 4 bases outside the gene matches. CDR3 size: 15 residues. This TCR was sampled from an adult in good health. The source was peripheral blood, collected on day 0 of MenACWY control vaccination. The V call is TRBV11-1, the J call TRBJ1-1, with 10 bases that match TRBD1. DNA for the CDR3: TGTGCCAGCAGCTTAGGGGACAGGGGTTTTACTGAAGCTTTCTTT. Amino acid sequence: CASSLGDRGFTEAFF. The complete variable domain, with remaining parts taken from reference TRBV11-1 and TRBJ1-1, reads EAEVAQSPRYKITEKSQAVAFWCDPISGHATLYWYRQILGQGPELLVQFQDESVVDDSQLPKDRFSAERLKGVDSTLKIQPAELGDSAMYLCASSLGDRGFTEAFFGQGTRLTVV.